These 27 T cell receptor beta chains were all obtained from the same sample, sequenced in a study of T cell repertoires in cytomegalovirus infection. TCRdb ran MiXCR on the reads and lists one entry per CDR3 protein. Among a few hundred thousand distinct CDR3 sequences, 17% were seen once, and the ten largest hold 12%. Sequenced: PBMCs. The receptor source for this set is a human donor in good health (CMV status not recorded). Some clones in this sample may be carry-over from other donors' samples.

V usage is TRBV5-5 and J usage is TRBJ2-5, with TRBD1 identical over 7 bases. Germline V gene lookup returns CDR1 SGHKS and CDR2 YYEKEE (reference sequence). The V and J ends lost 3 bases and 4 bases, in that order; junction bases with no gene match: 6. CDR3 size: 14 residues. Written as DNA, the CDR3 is TGTGCCAGCAGCTCCGGACAGGTTCCAGAGACCCAGTACTTC. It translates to CASSSGQVPETQYF.

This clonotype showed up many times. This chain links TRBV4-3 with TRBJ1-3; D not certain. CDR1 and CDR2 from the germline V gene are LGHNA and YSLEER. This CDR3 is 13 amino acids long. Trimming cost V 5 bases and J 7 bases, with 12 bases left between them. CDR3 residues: CASSTTFGNTIYF. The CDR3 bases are TGCGCCAGCAGCACCACATTTGGTAACACCATATATTTT.

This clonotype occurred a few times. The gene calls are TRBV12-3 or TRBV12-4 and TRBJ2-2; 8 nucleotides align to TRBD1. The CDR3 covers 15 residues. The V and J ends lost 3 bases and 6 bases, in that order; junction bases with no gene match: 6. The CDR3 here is CASSFWTGTAGELFF. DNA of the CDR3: TGTGCCAGCAGTTTTTGGACAGGGACGGCCGGGGAGCTGTTTTTT.

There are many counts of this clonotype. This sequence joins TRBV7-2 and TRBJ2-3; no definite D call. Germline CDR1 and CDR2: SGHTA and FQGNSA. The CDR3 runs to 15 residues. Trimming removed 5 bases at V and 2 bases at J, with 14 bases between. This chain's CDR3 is CASSRAPSTTDTQYF. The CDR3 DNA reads TGTGCCAGCAGCCGAGCCCCGTCGACCACAGATACGCAGTATTTT.

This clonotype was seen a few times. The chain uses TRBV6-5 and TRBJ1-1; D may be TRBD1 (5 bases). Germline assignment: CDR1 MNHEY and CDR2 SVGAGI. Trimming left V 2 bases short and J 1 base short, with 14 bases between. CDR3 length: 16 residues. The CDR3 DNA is TGTGCCAGCAGTTACGGAGGGGCCACGTGGAACACTGAAGCTTTCTTT. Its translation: CASSYGGATWNTEAFF.

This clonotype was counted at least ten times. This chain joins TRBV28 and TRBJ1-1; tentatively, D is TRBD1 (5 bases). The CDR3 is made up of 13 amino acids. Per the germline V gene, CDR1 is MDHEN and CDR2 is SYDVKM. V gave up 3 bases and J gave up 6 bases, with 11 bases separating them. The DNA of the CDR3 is TGTGCCAGCAGTTTGTTCCAGGGTTCTGAAGCTTTCTTT. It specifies CASSLFQGSEAFF.

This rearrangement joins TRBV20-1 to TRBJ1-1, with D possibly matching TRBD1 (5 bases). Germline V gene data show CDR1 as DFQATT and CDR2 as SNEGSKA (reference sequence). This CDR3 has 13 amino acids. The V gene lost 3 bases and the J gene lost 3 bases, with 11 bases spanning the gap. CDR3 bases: TGCAGTGCTAGTAACCTAGGGGACACTGAAGCTTTCTTT. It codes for CSASNLGDTEAFF.

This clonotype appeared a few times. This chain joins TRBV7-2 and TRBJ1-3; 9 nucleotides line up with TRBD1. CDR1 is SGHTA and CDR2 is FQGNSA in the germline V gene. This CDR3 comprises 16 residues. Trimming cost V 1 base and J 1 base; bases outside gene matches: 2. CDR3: CASSLGGTGSGNTIYF. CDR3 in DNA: TGTGCCAGCAGCTTAGGCGGGACAGGGTCTGGAAACACCATATATTTT.

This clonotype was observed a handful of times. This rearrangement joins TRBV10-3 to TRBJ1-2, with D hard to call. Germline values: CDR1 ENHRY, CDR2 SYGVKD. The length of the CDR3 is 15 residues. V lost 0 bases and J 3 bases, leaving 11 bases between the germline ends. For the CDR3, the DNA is TGTGCCATCAGTGAGTCGGTTGTTTTCCACTATGGCTACACCTTC. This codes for CAISESVVFHYGYTF.

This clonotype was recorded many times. The CDR3 region is CASSLTGSNYNEQFF. The CDR3 coding sequence is TGTGCCAGCAGCTTGACAGGTTCCAACTACAATGAGCAGTTCTTC. The chain is built from TRBV11-1 and TRBJ2-1, with D maybe TRBD1 (6 bases). CDR3 size: 15 residues. CDR1 is SGHAT, CDR2 FQDESV, per germline (reference sequence). V was pared by 3 bases and J by 3 bases, with 12 bases between.

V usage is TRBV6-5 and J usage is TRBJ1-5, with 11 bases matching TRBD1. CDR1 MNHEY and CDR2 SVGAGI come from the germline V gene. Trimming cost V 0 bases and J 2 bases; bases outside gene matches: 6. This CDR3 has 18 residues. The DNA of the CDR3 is TGTGCCAGCAGTTACTCTGGACAGGGGGCGAATGGCAATCAGCCCCAGCATTTT. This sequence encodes CASSYSGQGANGNQPQHF.

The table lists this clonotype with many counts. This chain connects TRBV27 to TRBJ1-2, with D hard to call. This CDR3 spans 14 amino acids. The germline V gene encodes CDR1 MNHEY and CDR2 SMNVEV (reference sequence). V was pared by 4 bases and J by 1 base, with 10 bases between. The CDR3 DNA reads TGTGCCAGCAGTTACAACCCGCTTAACTATGGCTACACCTTC. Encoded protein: CASSYNPLNYGYTF.

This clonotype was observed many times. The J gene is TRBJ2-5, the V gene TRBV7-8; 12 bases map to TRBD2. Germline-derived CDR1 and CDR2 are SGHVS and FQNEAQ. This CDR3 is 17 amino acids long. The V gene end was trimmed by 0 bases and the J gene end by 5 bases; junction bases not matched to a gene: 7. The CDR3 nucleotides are TGTGCCAGCAGCTTAGCTGCTAGCGGGGGGGCCCGGGAGACCCAGTACTTC. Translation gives CASSLAASGGARETQYF.

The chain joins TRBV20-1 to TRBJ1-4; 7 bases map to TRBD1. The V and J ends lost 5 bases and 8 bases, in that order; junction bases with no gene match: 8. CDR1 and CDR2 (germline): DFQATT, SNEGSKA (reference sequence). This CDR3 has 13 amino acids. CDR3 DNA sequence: TGCAGTGCTGTGACAGGGTTTCGCGAAAAACTGTTTTTT. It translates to CSAVTGFREKLFF.

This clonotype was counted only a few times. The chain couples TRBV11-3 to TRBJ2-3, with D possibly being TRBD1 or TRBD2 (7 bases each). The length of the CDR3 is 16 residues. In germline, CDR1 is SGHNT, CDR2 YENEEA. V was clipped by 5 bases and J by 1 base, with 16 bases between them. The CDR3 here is CASSKGGGAGTDTQYF. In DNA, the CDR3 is TGTGCCAGCAGCAAGGGAGGGGGCGCAGGCACAGATACGCAGTATTTT.

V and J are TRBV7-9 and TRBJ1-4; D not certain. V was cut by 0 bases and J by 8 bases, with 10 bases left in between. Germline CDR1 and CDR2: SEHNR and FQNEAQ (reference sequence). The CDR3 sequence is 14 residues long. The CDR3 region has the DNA TGTGCCAGCAGCTTAGCGGCCGACTGGGAAAAACTGTTTTTT. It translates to CASSLAADWEKLFF.

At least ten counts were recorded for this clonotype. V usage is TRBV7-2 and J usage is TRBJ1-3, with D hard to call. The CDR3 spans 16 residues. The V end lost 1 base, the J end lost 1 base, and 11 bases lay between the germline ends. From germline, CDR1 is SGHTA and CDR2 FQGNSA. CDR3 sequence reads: CASSLVSGLSGNTIYF. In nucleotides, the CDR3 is TGTGCCAGCAGCTTAGTGTCGGGGTTGTCTGGAAACACCATATATTTT.

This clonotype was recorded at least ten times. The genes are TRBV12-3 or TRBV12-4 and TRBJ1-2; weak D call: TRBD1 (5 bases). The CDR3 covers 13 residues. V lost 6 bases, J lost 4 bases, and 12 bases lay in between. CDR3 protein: CASRTVGVYGYTF. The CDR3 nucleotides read TGTGCCAGCAGGACTGTGGGGGTCTATGGCTACACCTTC.

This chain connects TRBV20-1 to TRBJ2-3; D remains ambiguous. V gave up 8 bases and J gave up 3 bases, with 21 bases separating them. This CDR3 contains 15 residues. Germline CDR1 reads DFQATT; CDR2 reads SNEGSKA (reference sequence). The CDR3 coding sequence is TGCAGTTCACCCGGGCCCTCGCCGAGGACAGATACGCAGTATTTT. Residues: CSSPGPSPRTDTQYF.

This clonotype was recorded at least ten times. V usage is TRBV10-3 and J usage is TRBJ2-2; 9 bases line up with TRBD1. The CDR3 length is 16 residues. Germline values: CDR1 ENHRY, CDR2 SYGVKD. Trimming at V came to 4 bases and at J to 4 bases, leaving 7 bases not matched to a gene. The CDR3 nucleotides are TGTGCCATCAGTGGGCCTAGACAGGGGGTCACCGGGGAGCTGTTTTTT. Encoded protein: CAISGPRQGVTGELFF.

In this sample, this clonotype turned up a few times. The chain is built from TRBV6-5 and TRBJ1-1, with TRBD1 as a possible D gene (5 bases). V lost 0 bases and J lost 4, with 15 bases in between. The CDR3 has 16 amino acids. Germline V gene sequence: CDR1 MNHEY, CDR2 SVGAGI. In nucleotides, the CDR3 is TGTGCCAGCAGTTACTCGGGGCACTCCTACGGCACTGAAGCTTTCTTT. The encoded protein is CASSYSGHSYGTEAFF.

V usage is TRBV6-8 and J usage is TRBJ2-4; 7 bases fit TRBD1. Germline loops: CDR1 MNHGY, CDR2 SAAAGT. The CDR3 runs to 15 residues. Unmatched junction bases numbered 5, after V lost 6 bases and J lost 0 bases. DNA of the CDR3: TGTGCCAGCAGCAGATACAGGGGAGCCAAAAACATTCAGTACTTC. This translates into CASSRYRGAKNIQYF.

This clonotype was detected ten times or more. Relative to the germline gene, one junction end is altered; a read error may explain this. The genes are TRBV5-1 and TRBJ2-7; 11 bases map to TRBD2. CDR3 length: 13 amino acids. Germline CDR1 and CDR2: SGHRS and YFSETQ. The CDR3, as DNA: TGCGCCAGCAGCTTGGAACTAGCGGGGGCCGTTGTCTTC. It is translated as CASSLELAGAVVF.

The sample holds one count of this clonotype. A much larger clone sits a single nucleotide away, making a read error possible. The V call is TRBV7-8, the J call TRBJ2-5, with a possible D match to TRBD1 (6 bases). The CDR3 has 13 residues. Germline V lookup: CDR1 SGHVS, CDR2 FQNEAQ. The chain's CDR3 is CASSLDYTGLLHF. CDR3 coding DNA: TGTGCCAGCAGCTTAGATTATACAGGGTTGCTCCACTTC.

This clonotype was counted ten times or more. The CDR3 coding sequence is TGTGCCAGCAGCCCCTCCAGGGGGTCTAATGAAAAACTGTTTTTT. Amino acids: CASSPSRGSNEKLFF. This chain links TRBV7-8 with TRBJ1-4, with 7 bases aligning to TRBD1. The germline CDR1 and CDR2 sequences are SGHVS and FQNEAQ. The CDR3 consists of 15 residues. The ends lost 5 bases at V and 3 bases at J; junction bases unmatched: 6.

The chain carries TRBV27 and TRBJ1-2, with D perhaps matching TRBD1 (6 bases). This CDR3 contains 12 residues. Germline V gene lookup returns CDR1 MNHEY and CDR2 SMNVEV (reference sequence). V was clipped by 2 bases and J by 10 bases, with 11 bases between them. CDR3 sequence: CASSLRGADYTF. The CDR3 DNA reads TGTGCCAGCAGTTTACGGGGGGCGGACTACACCTTC.

The CDR3 spells CASSLVQNNYEQYF. The CDR3 DNA sequence: TGTGCCAGCAGTTTGGTACAAAATAACTACGAGCAGTACTTC. The J gene is TRBJ2-7, the V gene TRBV28; D call uncertain. The CDR3 has 14 amino acids. Germline V gene lookup returns CDR1 MDHEN and CDR2 SYDVKM. The V gene lost 3 bases and the J gene lost 3 bases, with 12 bases spanning the gap.